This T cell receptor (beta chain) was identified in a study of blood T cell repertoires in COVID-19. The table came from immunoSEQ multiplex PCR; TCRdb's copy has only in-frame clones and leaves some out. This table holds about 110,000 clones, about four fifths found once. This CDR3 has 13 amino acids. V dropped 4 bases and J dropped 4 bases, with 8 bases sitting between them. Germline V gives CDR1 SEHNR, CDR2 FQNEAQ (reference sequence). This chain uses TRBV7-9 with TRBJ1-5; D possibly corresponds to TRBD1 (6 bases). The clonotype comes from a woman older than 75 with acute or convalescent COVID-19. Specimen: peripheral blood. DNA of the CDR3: TGTGCCAGCAGCTCACAGGGAAATCAGCCCCAGCATTTT. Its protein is CASSSQGNQPQHF.